This entry features one TCR beta chain sequence. The antigen is not known. These data originate in a study of monozygotic twins with inflammatory bowel disease. Study results and limitations: There was no way to distinguish the different T cell subtypes.

Used for each TCR library was 3500 ng of total RNA. TCRdb reprocessed the 5' RACE reads and reports one entry per CDR3 protein, with no DNA. The specimen's table records 200,000 to 250,000 distinct CDR3 sequences. Each donor had 2.5 ml of blood drawn. This CDR3 spans 13 amino acids. Germline-derived CDR1 and CDR2 are SGHTA and FQGNSA. The sample taken for sequencing was blood. V and J are TRBV7-2 and TRBJ2-7. This receptor was obtained from a human donor with ulcerative colitis or Crohn's disease, or a healthy co-twin of an affected twin (not recorded which). The CDR3: CASSLGGSSEQYF.